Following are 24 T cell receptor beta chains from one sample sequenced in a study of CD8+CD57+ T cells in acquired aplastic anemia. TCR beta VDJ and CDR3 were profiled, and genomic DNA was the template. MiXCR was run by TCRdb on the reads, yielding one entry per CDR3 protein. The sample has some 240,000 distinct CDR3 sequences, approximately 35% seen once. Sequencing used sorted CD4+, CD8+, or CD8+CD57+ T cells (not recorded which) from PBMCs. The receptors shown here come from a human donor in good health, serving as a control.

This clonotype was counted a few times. DNA of the CDR3: TGTGCCAGCAGTGAAAGGTCATACTCGACAGTCACCTACGAGCAGTACTTC. Amino acid sequence: CASSERSYSTVTYEQYF. V gene TRBV3-1 combines with J gene TRBJ2-7, with D maybe TRBD1 (5 bases). The CDR3 sequence is 17 residues long. The V gene's germline CDR1 is LGHDT and CDR2 YNNKEL (reference sequence). The V end lost 6 bases, the J end lost 2 bases, and 23 bases lay between the germline ends.

The chain's CDR3 is CASSLQGSEQYF. CDR3 in DNA: TGCGCCAGCAGCTTGCAGGGCAGCGAGCAGTACTTC. V and J are TRBV5-1 and TRBJ2-7, with D possibly TRBD1 on 5 matching bases. Trimming pared 1 base from V and 6 bases from J, leaving 8 bases between. This CDR3 is 12 amino acids long. Germline V gene lookup returns CDR1 SGHRS and CDR2 YFSETQ.

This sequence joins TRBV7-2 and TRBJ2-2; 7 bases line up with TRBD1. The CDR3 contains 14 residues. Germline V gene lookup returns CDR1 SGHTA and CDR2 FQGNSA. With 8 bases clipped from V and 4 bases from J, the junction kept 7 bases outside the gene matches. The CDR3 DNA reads TGTGCCAGCGGCCTCGCAGGGGGCACCGGGGAGCTGTTTTTT. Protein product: CASGLAGGTGELFF.

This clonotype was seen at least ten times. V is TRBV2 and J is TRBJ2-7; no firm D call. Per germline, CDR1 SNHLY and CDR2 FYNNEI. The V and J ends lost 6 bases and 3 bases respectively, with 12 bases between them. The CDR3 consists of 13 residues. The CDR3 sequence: CASREWLIYEQYF. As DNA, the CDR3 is TGTGCCAGCAGAGAGTGGTTGATCTACGAGCAGTACTTC.

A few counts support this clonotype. CDR3 loop: CASSSAGANEKLFF. The CDR3 region has the DNA TGTGCCAGCAGTTCGGCGGGCGCTAATGAAAAACTGTTTTTT. This chain connects TRBV2 to TRBJ1-4; no definite D call. Germline values: CDR1 SNHLY, CDR2 FYNNEI. Between the trimmed V and J ends, which lost 5 bases and 3 bases, there was a span of 10 bases. The CDR3 totals 14 residues. Supplemented by reference TRBV2 and TRBJ1-4, the full variable domain reads EPEVTQTPSHQVTQMGQEVILRCVPISNHLYFYWYRQILGQKVEFLVSFYNNEISEKSEIFDDQFSVERPDGSNFTLKIRSTKLEDSAMYFCASSSAGANEKLFFGSGTQLSVL.

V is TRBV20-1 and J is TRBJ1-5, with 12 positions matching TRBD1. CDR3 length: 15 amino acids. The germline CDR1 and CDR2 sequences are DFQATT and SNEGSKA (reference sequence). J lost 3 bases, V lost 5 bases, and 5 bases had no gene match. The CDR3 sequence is CSARGQGAPNQPQHF. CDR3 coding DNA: TGCAGTGCTCGGGGACAGGGGGCGCCCAATCAGCCCCAGCATTTT.

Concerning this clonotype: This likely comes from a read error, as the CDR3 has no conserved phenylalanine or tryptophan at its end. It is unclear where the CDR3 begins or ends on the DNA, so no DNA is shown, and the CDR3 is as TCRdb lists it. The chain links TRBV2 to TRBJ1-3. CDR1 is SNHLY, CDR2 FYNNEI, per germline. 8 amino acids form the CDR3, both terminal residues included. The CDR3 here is CASVSTIG.

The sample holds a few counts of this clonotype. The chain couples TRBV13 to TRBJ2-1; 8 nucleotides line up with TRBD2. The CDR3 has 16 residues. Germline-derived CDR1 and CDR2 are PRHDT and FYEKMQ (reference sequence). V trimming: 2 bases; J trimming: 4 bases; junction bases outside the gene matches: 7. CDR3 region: CASSLKLAAPYNEQFF. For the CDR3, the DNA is TGTGCCAGCAGCTTAAAACTAGCGGCCCCTTACAATGAGCAGTTCTTC.

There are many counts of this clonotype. In nucleotides, the CDR3 is TGTGCCACCCGATTTTTTCCGGGACCTAACCCGGAGGACACTGAAGCTTTCTTT. It yields the protein CATRFFPGPNPEDTEAFF. The chain recombines TRBV19 with TRBJ1-1, with a possible D match to TRBD1 (5 bases). The CDR3 length is 18 residues. V lost 10 bases and J 3 bases, leaving 30 bases between the germline ends. Germline V gene lookup returns CDR1 LNHDA and CDR2 SQIVND (reference sequence).

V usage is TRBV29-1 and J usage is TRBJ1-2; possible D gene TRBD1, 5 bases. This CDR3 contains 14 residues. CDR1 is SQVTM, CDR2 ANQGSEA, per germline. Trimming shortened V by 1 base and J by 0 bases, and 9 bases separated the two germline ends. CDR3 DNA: TGCAGCGTTGAAGGCGGGGGGACTAACTATGGCTACACCTTC. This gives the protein CSVEGGGTNYGYTF.

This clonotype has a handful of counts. The CDR3 sequence: CASRLQGSEITEAFF. The CDR3 bases are TGTGCCAGCCGGCTACAGGGTTCAGAGATCACTGAAGCTTTCTTT. The genes are TRBV27 and TRBJ1-1; D possibly corresponds to TRBD1 (6 bases). Trimming left V 8 bases short and J 4 bases short, with 20 bases between. Germline CDR1 reads MNHEY; CDR2 reads SMNVEV (reference sequence). The CDR3 consists of 15 residues.

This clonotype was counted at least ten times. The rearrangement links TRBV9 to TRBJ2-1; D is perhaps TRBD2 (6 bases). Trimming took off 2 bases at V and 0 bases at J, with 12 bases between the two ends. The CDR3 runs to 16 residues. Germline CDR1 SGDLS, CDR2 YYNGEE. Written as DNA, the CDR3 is TGTGCCAGCAGCGTGGGAGGCAGGAGCTCCTACAATGAGCAGTTCTTC. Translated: CASSVGGRSSYNEQFF.

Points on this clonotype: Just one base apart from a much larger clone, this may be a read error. The CDR3 protein is CASSLSGGPYDYTF. CDR3 bases: TGCGCCAGCAGCTTAAGTGGGGGGCCGTATGACTACACCTTC. The V and J genes are TRBV5-1 and TRBJ1-2, with D possibly matching TRBD1 (6 bases). This CDR3 comprises 14 residues. From germline, CDR1 is SGHRS and CDR2 YFSETQ.

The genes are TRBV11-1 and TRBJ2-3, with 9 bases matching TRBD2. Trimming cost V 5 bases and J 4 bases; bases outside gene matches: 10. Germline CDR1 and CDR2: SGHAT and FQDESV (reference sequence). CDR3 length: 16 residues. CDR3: CASSPGASGTADTQYF. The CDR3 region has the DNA TGTGCCAGCAGCCCCGGGGCTAGCGGGACAGCAGATACGCAGTATTTT.

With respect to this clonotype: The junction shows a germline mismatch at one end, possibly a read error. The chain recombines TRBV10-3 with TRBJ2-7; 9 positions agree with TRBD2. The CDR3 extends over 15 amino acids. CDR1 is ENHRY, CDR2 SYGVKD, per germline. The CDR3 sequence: CASSDGAGGGGEQYF. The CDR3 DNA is TGTGCCAGCAGTGACGGGGCGGGAGGGGGCGGAGAGCAGTACTTC.

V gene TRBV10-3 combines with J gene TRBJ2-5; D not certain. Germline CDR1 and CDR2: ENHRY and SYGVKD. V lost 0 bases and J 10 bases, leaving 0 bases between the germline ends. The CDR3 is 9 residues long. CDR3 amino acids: CAISESQYF. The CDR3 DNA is TGTGCCATCAGTGAGTCCCAGTACTTC.

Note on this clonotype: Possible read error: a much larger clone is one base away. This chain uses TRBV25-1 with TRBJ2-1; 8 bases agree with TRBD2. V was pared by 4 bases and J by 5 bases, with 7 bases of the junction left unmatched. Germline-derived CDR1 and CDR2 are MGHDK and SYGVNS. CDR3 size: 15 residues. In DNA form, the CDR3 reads TGTGCCAGCAGTGTGGTAGCGGGGTCAAACAATGAGCAGTTCTTC. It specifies CASSVVAGSNNEQFF.

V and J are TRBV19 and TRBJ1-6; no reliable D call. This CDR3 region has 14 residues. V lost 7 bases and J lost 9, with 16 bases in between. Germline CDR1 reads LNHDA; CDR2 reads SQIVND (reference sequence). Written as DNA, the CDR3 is TGTGCCAGTACCTCGGGTGACGTGGGTTCACCCCTCCACTTT. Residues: CASTSGDVGSPLHF.

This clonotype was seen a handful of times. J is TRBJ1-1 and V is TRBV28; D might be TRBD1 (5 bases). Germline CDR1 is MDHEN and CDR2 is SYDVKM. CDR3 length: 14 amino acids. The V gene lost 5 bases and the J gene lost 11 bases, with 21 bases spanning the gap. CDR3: CASSVYAGTVWAFF. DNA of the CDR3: TGTGCCAGCAGTGTCTACGCCGGGACCGTTTGGGCTTTCTTT.

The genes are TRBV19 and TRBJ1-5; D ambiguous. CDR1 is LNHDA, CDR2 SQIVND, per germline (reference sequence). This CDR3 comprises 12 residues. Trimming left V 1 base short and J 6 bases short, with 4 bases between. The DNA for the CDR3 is TGTGCCAGTAGTATAGCCGCTCAGCCCCAGCATTTT. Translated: CASSIAAQPQHF.

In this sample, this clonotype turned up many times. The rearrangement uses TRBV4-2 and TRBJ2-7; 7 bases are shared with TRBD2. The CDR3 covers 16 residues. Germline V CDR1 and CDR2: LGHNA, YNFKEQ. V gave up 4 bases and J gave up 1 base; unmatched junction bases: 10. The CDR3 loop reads CASSRVYGGTSYEQYF. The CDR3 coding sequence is TGTGCCAGCAGCCGAGTTTACGGGGGGACGTCCTACGAGCAGTACTTC.

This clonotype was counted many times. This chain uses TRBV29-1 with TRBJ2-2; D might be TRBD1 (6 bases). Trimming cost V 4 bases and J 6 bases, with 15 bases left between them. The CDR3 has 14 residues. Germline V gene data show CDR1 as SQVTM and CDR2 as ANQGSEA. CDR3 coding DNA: TGCAGCGTTGGAAAAGGGGGTCCGCCCGGGGAGCTGTTTTTT. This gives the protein CSVGKGGPPGELFF.

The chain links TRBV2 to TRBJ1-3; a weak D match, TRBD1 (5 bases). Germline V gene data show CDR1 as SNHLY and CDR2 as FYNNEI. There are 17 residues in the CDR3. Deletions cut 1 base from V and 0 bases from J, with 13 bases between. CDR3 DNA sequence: TGTGCCAGCAGTGAAGTCGGGGGGTGGACCTCTGGAAACACCATATATTTT. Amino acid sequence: CASSEVGGWTSGNTIYF.

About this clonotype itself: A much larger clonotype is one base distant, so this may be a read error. CDR3: CAWSVLMASPLRF. CDR3 bases: TGTGCCTGGAGTGTACTGATGGCTTCACCCCTCCGCTTT. The chain employs TRBV30 and TRBJ1-6; no reliable D call. CDR1 and CDR2 from the germline V gene are GTSNPN and SVGIG (reference sequence). CDR3 length: 13 amino acids.